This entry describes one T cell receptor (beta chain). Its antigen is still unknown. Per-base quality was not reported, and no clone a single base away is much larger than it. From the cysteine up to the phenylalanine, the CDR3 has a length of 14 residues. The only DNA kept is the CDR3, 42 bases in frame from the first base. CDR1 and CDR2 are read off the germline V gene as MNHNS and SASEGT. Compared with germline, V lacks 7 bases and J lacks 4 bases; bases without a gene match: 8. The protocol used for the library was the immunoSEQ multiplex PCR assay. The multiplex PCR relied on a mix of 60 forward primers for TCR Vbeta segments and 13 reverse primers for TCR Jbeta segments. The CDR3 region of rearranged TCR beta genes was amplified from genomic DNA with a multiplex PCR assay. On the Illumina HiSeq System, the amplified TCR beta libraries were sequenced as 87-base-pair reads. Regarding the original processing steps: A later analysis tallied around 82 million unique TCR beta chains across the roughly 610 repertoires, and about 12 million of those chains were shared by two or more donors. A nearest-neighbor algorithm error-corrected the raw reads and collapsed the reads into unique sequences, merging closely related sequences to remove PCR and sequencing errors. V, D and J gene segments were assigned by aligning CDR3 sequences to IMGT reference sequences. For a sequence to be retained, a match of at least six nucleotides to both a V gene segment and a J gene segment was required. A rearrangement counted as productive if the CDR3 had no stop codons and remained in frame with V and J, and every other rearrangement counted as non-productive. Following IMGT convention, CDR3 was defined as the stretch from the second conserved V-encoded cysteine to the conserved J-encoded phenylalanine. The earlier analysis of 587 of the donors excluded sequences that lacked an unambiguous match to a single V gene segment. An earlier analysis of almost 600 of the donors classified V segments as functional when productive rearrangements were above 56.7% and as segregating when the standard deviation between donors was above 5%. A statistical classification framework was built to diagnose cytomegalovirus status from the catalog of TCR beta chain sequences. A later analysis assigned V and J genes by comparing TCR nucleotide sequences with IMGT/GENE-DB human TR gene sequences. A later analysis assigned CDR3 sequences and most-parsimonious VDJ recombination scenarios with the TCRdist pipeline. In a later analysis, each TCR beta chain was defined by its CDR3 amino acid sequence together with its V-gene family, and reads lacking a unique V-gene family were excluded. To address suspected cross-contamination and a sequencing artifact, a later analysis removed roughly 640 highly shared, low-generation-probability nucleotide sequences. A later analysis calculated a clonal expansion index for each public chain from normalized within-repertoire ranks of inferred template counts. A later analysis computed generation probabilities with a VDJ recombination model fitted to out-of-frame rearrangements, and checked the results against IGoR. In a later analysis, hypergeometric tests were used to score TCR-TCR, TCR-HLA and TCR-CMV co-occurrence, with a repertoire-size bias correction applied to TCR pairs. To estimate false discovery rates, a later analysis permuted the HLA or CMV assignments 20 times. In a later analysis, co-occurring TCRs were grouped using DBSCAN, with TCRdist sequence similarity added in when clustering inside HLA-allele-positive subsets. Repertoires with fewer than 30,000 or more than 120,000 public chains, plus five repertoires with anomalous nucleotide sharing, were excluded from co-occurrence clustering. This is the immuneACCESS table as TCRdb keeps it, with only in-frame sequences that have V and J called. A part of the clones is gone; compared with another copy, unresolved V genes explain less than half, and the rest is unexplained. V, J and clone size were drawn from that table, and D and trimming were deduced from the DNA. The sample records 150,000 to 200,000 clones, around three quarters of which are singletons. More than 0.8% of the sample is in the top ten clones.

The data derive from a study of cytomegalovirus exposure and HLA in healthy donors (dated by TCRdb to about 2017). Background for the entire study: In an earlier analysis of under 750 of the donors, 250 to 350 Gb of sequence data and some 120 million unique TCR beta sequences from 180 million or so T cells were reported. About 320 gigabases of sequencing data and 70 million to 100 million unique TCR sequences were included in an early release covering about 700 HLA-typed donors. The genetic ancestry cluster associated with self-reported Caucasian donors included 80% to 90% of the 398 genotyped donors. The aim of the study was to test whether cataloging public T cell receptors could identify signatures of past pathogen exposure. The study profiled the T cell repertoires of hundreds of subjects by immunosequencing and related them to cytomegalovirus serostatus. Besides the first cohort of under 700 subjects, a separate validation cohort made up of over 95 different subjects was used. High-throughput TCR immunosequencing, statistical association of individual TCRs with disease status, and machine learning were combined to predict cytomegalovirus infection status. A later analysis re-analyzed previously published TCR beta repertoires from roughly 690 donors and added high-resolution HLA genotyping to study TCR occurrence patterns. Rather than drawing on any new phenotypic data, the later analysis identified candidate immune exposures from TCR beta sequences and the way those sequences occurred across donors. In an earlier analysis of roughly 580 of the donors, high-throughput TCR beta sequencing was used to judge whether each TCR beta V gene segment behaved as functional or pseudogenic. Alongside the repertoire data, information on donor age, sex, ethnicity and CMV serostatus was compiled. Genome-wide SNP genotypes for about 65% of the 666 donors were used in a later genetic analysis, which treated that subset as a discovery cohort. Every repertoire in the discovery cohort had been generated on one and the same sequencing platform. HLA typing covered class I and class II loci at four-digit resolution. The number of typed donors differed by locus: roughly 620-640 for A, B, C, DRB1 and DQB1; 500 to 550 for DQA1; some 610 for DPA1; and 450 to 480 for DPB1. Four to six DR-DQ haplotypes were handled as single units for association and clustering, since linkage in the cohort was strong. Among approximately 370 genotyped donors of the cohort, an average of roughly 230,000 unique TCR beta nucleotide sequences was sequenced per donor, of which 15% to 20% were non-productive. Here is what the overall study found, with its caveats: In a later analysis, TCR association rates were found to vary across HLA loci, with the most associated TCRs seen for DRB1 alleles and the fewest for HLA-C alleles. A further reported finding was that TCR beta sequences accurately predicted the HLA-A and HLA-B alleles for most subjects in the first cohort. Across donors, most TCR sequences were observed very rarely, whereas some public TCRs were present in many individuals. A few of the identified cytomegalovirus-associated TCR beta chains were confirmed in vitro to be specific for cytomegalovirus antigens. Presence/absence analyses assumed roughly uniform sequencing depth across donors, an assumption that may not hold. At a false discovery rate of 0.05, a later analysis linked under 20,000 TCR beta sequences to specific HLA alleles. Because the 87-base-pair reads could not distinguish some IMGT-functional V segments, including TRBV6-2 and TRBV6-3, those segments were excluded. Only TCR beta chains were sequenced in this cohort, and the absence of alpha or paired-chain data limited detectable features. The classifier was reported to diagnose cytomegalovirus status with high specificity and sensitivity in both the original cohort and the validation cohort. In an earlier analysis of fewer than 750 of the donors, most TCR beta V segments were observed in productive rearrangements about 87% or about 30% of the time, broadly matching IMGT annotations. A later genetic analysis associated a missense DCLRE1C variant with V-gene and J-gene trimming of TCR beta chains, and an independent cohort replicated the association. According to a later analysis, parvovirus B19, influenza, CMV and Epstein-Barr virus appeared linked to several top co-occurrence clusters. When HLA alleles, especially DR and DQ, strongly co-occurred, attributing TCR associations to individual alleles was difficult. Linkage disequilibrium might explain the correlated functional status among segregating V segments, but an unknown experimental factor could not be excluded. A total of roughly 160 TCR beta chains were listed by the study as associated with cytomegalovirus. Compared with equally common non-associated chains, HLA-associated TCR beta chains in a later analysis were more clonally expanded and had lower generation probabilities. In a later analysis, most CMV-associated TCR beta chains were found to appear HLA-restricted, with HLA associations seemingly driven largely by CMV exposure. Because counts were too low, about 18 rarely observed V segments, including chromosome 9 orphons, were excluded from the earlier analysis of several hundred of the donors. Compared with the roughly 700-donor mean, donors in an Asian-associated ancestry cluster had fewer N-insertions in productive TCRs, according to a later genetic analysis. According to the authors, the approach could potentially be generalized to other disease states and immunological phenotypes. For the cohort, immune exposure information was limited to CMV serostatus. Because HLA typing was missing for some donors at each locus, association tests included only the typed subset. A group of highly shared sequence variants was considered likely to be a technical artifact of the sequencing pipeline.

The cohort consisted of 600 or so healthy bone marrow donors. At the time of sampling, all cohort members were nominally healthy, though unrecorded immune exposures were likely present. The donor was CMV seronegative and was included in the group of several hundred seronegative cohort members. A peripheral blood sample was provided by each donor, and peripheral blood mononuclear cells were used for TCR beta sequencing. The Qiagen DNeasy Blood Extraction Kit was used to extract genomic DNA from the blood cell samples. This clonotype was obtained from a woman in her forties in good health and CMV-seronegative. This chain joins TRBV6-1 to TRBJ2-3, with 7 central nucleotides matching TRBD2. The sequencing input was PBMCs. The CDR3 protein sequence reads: CASMGGGPADTQYF. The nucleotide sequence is TGTGCCAGCATGGGGGGAGGGCCGGCAGATACGCAGTATTTT.